This is a list of T cell receptor beta chains from one sample in a study of blood T cell repertoires in COVID-19. This table comes from immunoSEQ multiplex PCR, and its TCRdb copy is limited to in-frame clones, with some not included. The data show 440,000 or so clones, about 89% seen once. Material: peripheral blood. The receptors derive from a woman aged 40 to 50 with COVID-19, enrolled during active disease. Both conserved end residues are part of each CDR3. The order of the fields is J gene, V gene, D gene, CDR3 length, clone size, CDR3 protein, CDR3 DNA. The D gene is left open where the match is weak. Not all rows give a size; the values are once, few, many and, for expanded clones, a class.

J: TRBJ1-2
V: TRBV30
D: -
length: 11
size: -
CDR3: CAWSGDNGYTF
DNA: TGTGCCTGGAGTGGAGACAACGGCTACACCTTC

J: TRBJ2-3
V: TRBV19
D: -
length: 14
size: -
CDR3: CAIPKKLGTDTQYF
DNA: TGTGCCATCCCTAAAAAGTTAGGCACAGATACGCAGTATTTT

J: TRBJ2-5
V: TRBV15
D: -
length: 15
size: -
CDR3: CATSRDLNGEETQYF
DNA: TGTGCCACCAGCAGAGATCTGAACGGTGAAGAGACCCAGTACTTC

J: TRBJ1-2
V: TRBV6-4
D: -
length: 15
size: -
CDR3: CASSPSVEGSRGYTF
DNA: TGTGCCAGCAGTCCGTCTGTCGAGGGAAGTAGAGGCTACACCTTC

J: TRBJ1-5
V: TRBV19
D: -
length: 13
size: -
CDR3: CASSGGKIQPQHF
DNA: TGTGCCAGTAGTGGGGGGAAGATTCAGCCCCAGCATTTT

J: TRBJ2-5
V: TRBV5-1
D: -
length: 13
size: -
CDR3: CASNRGNQETQYF
DNA: TGCGCCAGCAATCGGGGGAACCAAGAGACCCAGTACTTC

J: TRBJ1-5
V: TRBV19
D: TRBD1
length: 17
size: -
CDR3: CASSIGARQGRSQPQHF
DNA: TGTGCCAGTAGTATAGGCGCCCGACAGGGCCGGAGTCAGCCCCAGCATTTT

J: TRBJ2-5
V: TRBV7-2
D: TRBD1
length: 16
size: -
CDR3: CASSGNGQGASETQYF
DNA: TGTGCCAGCAGCGGTAATGGACAGGGGGCAAGTGAGACCCAGTACTTC

J: TRBJ1-5
V: TRBV7-2
D: TRBD1
length: 15
size: -
CDR3: CASSLGDRPNRPQHF
DNA: TGTGCCAGCAGCTTAGGGGACAGACCCAATCGGCCCCAGCATTTT

J: TRBJ1-6
V: TRBV5-6
D: TRBD1
length: 16
size: -
CDR3: CASRLLDRQDNSPLHF
DNA: TGTGCCAGCAGACTCCTGGACAGGCAAGATAATTCACCCCTCCACTTT

J: TRBJ2-1
V: TRBV9
D: TRBD2
length: 16
size: -
CDR3: CASSVIIGGSYNEQFF
DNA: TGTGCCAGCAGCGTCATTATCGGGGGGAGTTACAATGAGCAGTTCTTC

J: TRBJ1-5
V: TRBV5-1
D: -
length: 14
size: -
CDR3: CASSLDRVDQPQHF
DNA: TGCGCCAGCAGCTTGGACAGGGTGGATCAGCCCCAGCATTTT

J: TRBJ1-2
V: TRBV25-1
D: -
length: 12
size: -
CDR3: CASAGRLTGYTF
DNA: TGTGCCAGCGCGGGACGGCTTACTGGCTACACCTTC

J: TRBJ2-3
V: TRBV18
D: -
length: 12
size: once
CDR3: CASSPSRDTQYF
DNA: TGTGCCAGCTCCCCATCCCGAGATACGCAGTATTTT

J: TRBJ2-5
V: TRBV7-2
D: -
length: 16
size: once
CDR3: CASSLGLGRFQETQYF
DNA: TGTGCCAGCAGCTTAGGGCTAGGGAGATTCCAAGAGACCCAGTACTTC

J: TRBJ2-1
V: TRBV5-1
D: -
length: 13
size: -
CDR3: CASSLASGFEQFF
DNA: TGCGCCAGCAGCTTGGCCTCGGGATTTGAGCAGTTCTTC

J: TRBJ1-1
V: TRBV7-7
D: -
length: 14
size: once
CDR3: CASSASVGATEAFF
DNA: TGTGCTAGCAGCGCCTCCGTAGGGGCCACTGAAGCTTTCTTT

J: TRBJ2-1
V: TRBV7-3
D: -
length: 15
size: -
CDR3: CASSLGDSSYNEQFF
DNA: TGTGCCAGCAGCTTAGGGGACTCCTCCTACAATGAGCAGTTCTTC

J: TRBJ1-2
V: TRBV30
D: TRBD1
length: 16
size: -
CDR3: CAWSVGQAQGGYGYTF
DNA: TGTGCCTGGAGTGTCGGGCAGGCGCAGGGGGGCTATGGCTACACCTTC

J: TRBJ1-2
V: TRBV5-1
D: TRBD1
length: 14
size: few
CDR3: CASSFEGAIYGYTF
DNA: TGCGCCAGCAGCTTTGAGGGGGCCATATATGGCTACACCTTC

J: TRBJ2-6
V: TRBV5-4
D: -
length: 16
size: -
CDR3: CASSLDRSSGAGVLTF
DNA: TGTGCCAGCAGCTTGGACAGATCTTCTGGGGCCGGCGTCCTGACTTTC

J: TRBJ1-2
V: TRBV7-9
D: -
length: 14
size: -
CDR3: CASSFDGNSYGYTF
DNA: TGTGCCAGCAGCTTCGACGGAAACAGTTATGGCTACACCTTC

J: TRBJ2-7
V: TRBV19
D: TRBD1
length: 16
size: -
CDR3: CASSPRTGISSYEQYF
DNA: TGTGCCAGTAGTCCCCGGACAGGCATCAGCTCCTACGAGCAGTACTTC

J: TRBJ1-6
V: TRBV5-4
D: TRBD1
length: 16
size: -
CDR3: CASSLETGTYNSPLHF
DNA: TGTGCCAGCAGCTTGGAGACAGGGACCTATAATTCACCCCTCCACTTT

J: TRBJ1-6
V: TRBV30
D: -
length: 16
size: -
CDR3: CAWSVPLGGGNSPLHF
DNA: TGTGCCTGGAGTGTACCCCTGGGGGGTGGTAATTCACCCCTCCACTTT

J: TRBJ1-5
V: TRBV4-3
D: -
length: 14
size: few
CDR3: CASSQAGTNQPQHF
DNA: TGCGCCAGCAGCCAAGCGGGGACAAATCAGCCCCAGCATTTT

J: TRBJ1-6
V: TRBV5-1
D: -
length: 16
size: once
CDR3: CASSPDRGAGNSPLHF
DNA: TGCGCCAGCAGCCCGGACCGCGGCGCGGGAAATTCACCCCTCCACTTT

J: TRBJ1-5
V: TRBV18
D: TRBD1
length: 22
size: once
CDR3: CASSPRMAQGTDLHQANQPQHF
DNA: TGTGCCAGCTCACCTAGAATGGCTCAGGGGACAGATCTCCATCAGGCGAATCAGCCCCAGCATTTT

J: TRBJ1-1
V: TRBV7-8
D: -
length: 15
size: -
CDR3: CASSRSRDMNTEAFF
DNA: TGTGCCAGCAGCAGGTCCAGGGATATGAACACTGAAGCTTTCTTT

J: TRBJ1-2
V: TRBV28
D: -
length: 12
size: -
CDR3: CASSFRSYGYTF
DNA: TGTGCCAGCAGTTTCAGGTCATATGGCTACACCTTC

J: TRBJ1-6
V: TRBV6-5
D: TRBD1
length: 14
size: -
CDR3: CASSLDRANSPLHF
DNA: TGTGCCAGCAGTCTAGACAGGGCCAATTCACCCCTCCACTTT

J: TRBJ2-1
V: TRBV5-1
D: -
length: 15
size: -
CDR3: CASSSNRGSGNEQFF
DNA: TGCGCCAGCAGCTCAAATAGGGGCTCAGGGAATGAGCAGTTCTTC

J: TRBJ1-3
V: TRBV4-3
D: -
length: 16
size: -
CDR3: CASSQRGGLSGNTIYF
DNA: TGCGCCAGCAGCCAACGGGGGGGCCTCTCTGGAAACACCATATATTTT

J: TRBJ1-2
V: TRBV25-1
D: -
length: 10
size: -
CDR3: CASFYRGYTF
DNA: TGTGCCAGCTTCTACCGTGGCTACACCTTC

J: TRBJ1-4
V: TRBV30
D: TRBD1
length: 15
size: -
CDR3: CAWSGDRQLNEKLFF
DNA: TGTGCCTGGAGTGGGGACAGGCAGCTCAATGAAAAACTGTTTTTT

J: TRBJ1-3
V: TRBV30
D: -
length: 16
size: -
CDR3: CAWSLVARASGNTIYF
DNA: TGTGCCTGGAGTCTAGTCGCTCGAGCCTCTGGAAACACCATATATTTT

J: TRBJ1-5
V: TRBV4-3
D: -
length: 14
size: -
CDR3: CASSQGTGDQPQHF
DNA: TGCGCCAGCAGCCAAGGGACGGGGGATCAGCCCCAGCATTTT